This entry lists 22 T cell receptor beta chains sequenced from one sample in a study of OX40 agonist ivuxolimab in advanced cancers. Libraries were prepared by immunoSEQ multiplex PCR; TCRdb keeps only in-frame clonotypes and omits some of them. The sample shows about 89,000 clones, around 83% of them seen only once. The sample consisted of CD4+ or CD8+ T cells sorted from blood, taken in a trial of the OX40 agonist ivuxolimab. These receptors were collected from an adult with an advanced solid tumor such as melanoma, head and neck, liver or kidney cancer.

The CDR3 sequence is CASSQNTGGIYGYTF. CDR3 sequence (DNA): TGCGCCAGCAGCCAAAACACAGGGGGGATCTATGGCTACACCTTC. The chain joins TRBV4-1 to TRBJ1-2, with 8 positions matching TRBD1. Germline CDR1 reads MGHRA; CDR2 reads YSYEKL. Trimming cost V 2 bases and J 4 bases; bases outside gene matches: 6. The CDR3 spans 15 residues.

The rearrangement joins TRBV6-1 to TRBJ2-3; D is undetermined. Germline loops: CDR1 MNHNS, CDR2 SASEGT. The CDR3 is made up of 11 amino acids. The V gene lost 8 bases and the J gene lost 5 bases, with 8 bases spanning the gap. The CDR3 reads CASAYLDTQYF. The CDR3 nucleotides are TGTGCCAGCGCTTATCTAGATACGCAGTATTTT.

This clone was counted a few times. This chain uses TRBV2 with TRBJ1-2; possible D gene TRBD1, 6 bases. The CDR3 consists of 13 residues. CDR1 SNHLY and CDR2 FYNNEI come from the germline V gene. The V end lost 7 bases, the J end lost 8 bases, and 17 bases lay between the germline ends. CDR3 amino acids: CASTYTGSAGYTF. The CDR3 DNA follows: TGTGCCAGCACTTATACAGGGAGCGCGGGCTACACCTTC.

The J gene is TRBJ1-3, the V gene TRBV18; the D is unclear. The CDR3 is 13 residues long. Germline-derived CDR1 and CDR2 are KGHSH and LQKENI. V lost 10 bases, J lost 0 bases, and 10 bases lay in between. CDR3 coding DNA: TGTGCCATAGGGCGGGACTCTGGAAACACCATATATTTT. Amino acids: CAIGRDSGNTIYF.

The chain combines TRBV5-4 with TRBJ2-7; 8 nucleotides line up with TRBD1. The CDR3 length is 14 residues. The junction had 5 bases not matched to a gene; V was cut back by 4 bases and J by 2 bases. Germline-derived CDR1 and CDR2 are SGHNT and YYREEE (reference sequence). CDR3 residues: CASSPDRGTYEQYF. CDR3 sequence (DNA): TGTGCCAGCAGCCCCGACAGGGGAACCTACGAGCAGTACTTC.

This clone was found once. V and J are TRBV10-1 and TRBJ2-7; D might be TRBD1 (7 bases). Between the trimmed V and J ends, which lost 3 bases and 1 base, there was a span of 25 bases. Per the germline V gene, CDR1 is WNHNN and CDR2 is SYGVQD (reference sequence). CDR3 length: 19 amino acids. CDR3 bases: TGCGCCAGCAGTGATGAAACGTCTTGGAGGGGGCGGCTTTCCTACGAGCAGTACTTC. Protein: CASSDETSWRGRLSYEQYF.

This clone was seen repeatedly, ten times or more. The chain carries TRBV18 and TRBJ1-4, with TRBD1 identical over 9 bases. The CDR3 has 15 amino acids. Germline CDR1 and CDR2: KGHSH and LQKENI. J gave up 7 bases and V 4 bases, and 7 bases lay outside the gene matches. The CDR3 bases are TGTGCCAGCTCACAACCGGGACAGGGCGGTGAAAAACTGTTTTTT. Translating it yields CASSQPGQGGEKLFF.

J is TRBJ1-2 and V is TRBV5-1; 11 nucleotides line up with TRBD1. The CDR3 runs to 14 residues. Germline CDR1 SGHRS, CDR2 YFSETQ. J was trimmed by 4 bases and V by 3 bases; bases with no gene match: 2. The chain's CDR3 is CASSSGTGGYGYTF. CDR3 in DNA: TGCGCCAGCAGCTCCGGGACAGGGGGCTATGGCTACACCTTC.

The rearrangement links TRBV9 to TRBJ2-6; D remains ambiguous. V gave up 4 bases and J gave up 2 bases, with 7 bases separating them. CDR1 SGDLS and CDR2 YYNGEE come from the germline V gene. The CDR3 is 14 amino acids. CDR3 in amino acids: CASSPQTGANVLTF. The CDR3 coding sequence is TGTGCCAGCAGCCCCCAAACTGGGGCCAACGTCCTGACTTTC. The entire variable domain, with the rest obtained from reference TRBV9 and TRBJ2-6, is as follows: DSGVTQTPKHLITATGQRVTLRCSPRSGDLSVYWYQQSLDQGLQFLIQYYNGEERAKGNILERFSAQQFPDLHSELNLSSLELGDSALYFCASSPQTGANVLTFGAGSRLTVL.

The chain is built from TRBV4-1 and TRBJ2-7; a weak D match, TRBD2 (5 bases). CDR3 length equals 16 residues. V was cut by 0 bases and J by 2 bases, with 14 bases left in between. Germline values: CDR1 MGHRA, CDR2 YSYEKL. The CDR3 protein is CASSQELSVPTYEQYF. The DNA of the CDR3 is TGCGCCAGCAGCCAAGAGCTTAGCGTACCAACCTACGAGCAGTACTTC.

The chain employs TRBV29-1 and TRBJ1-1; 7 bases agree with TRBD1. Germline V gene sequence: CDR1 SQVTM, CDR2 ANQGSEA. Trimming took 6 bases from V and 1 from J; bases not matched to a gene: 2. The CDR3 loop spans 12 amino acids. The CDR3 here is CSVNRGNTEAFF. Here the CDR3 DNA reads TGCAGCGTCAACAGGGGGAACACTGAAGCTTTCTTT.

The J gene is TRBJ1-1, the V gene TRBV18; tentatively, D is TRBD1 (6 bases). The CDR3 length is 12 residues. Germline V lookup: CDR1 KGHSH, CDR2 LQKENI. V dropped 5 bases and J dropped 8 bases, with 12 bases sitting between them. The CDR3 spells CASSNQGIEAFF. The CDR3 coding sequence is TGTGCCAGCTCAAATCAGGGGATAGAAGCTTTCTTT.

This rearrangement joins TRBV6-5 to TRBJ1-3; D remains ambiguous. Trimming removed 4 bases from V and 4 bases from J, with 5 bases in between. This CDR3 has 12 residues. CDR1 and CDR2 from the germline V gene are MNHEY and SVGAGI. CDR3 DNA sequence: TGTGCCAGCAGTTCTATCGGAAACACCATATATTTT. Encoded protein: CASSSIGNTIYF.

The gene calls are TRBV18 and TRBJ2-7; TRBD1 matches at 10 bases. This CDR3 is built from 14 residues. V shed 3 bases and J 5 bases; nucleotides not matched to a gene: 4. From germline, CDR1 is KGHSH and CDR2 LQKENI. This chain's CDR3 is CASSPGTGAHEQYF. The CDR3 nucleotides read TGTGCCAGCTCACCTGGGACAGGGGCTCACGAGCAGTACTTC.

The J gene is TRBJ2-7, the V gene TRBV6-5; D is uncertain. Trimming cost V 7 bases and J 0 bases, with 13 bases left between them. The CDR3 is 14 amino acids. Germline values: CDR1 MNHEY, CDR2 SVGAGI. The CDR3 sequence: CASKAGPNSYEQYF. Here the CDR3 DNA reads TGTGCCAGCAAAGCAGGCCCTAACTCCTACGAGCAGTACTTC.

J is TRBJ1-1 and V is TRBV29-1; D is undetermined. Trimming cost V 6 bases and J 5 bases, with 13 bases left between them. This CDR3 is 12 amino acids long. Germline CDR1 reads SQVTM; CDR2 reads ANQGSEA. CDR3 in amino acids: CSVTGVGTEAFF. DNA for the CDR3: TGCAGCGTCACTGGGGTCGGAACTGAAGCTTTCTTT. Together with reference TRBV29-1 and TRBJ1-1, the CDR3 gives the full variable domain: SAVISQKPSRDICQRGTSLTIQCQVDSQVTMMFWYRQQPGQSLTLIATANQGSEATYESGFVIDKFPISRPNLTFSTLTVSNMSPEDSSIYLCSVTGVGTEAFFGQGTRLTVV.

The rearrangement joins TRBV4-3 to TRBJ2-1, with a tentative D call TRBD2 (6 bases). The germline V and J ends were trimmed by 1 base and 7 bases, with 11 bases remaining between them. The CDR3 spans 14 residues. Germline values: CDR1 LGHNA, CDR2 YSLEER. This CDR3 reads CASSQVGLRNEQFF. The CDR3 DNA is TGCGCCAGCAGCCAAGTGGGACTTAGGAATGAGCAGTTCTTC.

J is TRBJ1-2 and V is TRBV5-4; no clear D. Germline V CDR1 and CDR2: SGHNT, YYREEE (reference sequence). This CDR3 comprises 12 residues. Trimming pared 5 bases from V and 0 bases from J, leaving 5 bases between. The CDR3 protein is CASRTTNYGYTF. The CDR3 DNA sequence: TGTGCCAGCAGGACTACTAACTATGGCTACACCTTC.

The chain employs TRBV12-5 and TRBJ1-1; TRBD1 aligns across 7 bases. The CDR3 runs to 13 residues. Germline V gives CDR1 LGHNT, CDR2 FRNRAP. The V and J ends lost 6 bases and 8 bases, in that order; junction bases with no gene match: 9. CDR3 protein: CASGRQGTAEAFF. Here the CDR3 DNA reads TGTGCTAGTGGCAGACAGGGAACGGCGGAAGCTTTCTTT.

The genes are TRBV6-5 and TRBJ2-1; D is possibly TRBD2 (6 bases). V was shortened by 6 bases and J by 0 bases, with 12 bases between the two germline ends. CDR1 and CDR2 (germline): MNHEY, SVGAGI. The CDR3 is made up of 15 amino acids. DNA for the CDR3: TGTGCCAGCAGATCAAGCGGGTACTCCTACAATGAGCAGTTCTTC. It encodes CASRSSGYSYNEQFF.

The chain employs TRBV18 and TRBJ2-5, with 12 bases identical to TRBD1. The CDR3 length is 15 residues. Germline CDR1 and CDR2: KGHSH and LQKENI. The trim removed 3 bases at V and 4 bases at J, leaving 3 bases unmatched. The CDR3: CASSPGQGASETQYF. In DNA, the CDR3 is TGTGCCAGCTCACCGGGACAGGGGGCTTCAGAGACCCAGTACTTC.

The chain employs TRBV7-6 and TRBJ2-1; possibly TRBD2 for D (6 bases). Trimming took off 6 bases at V and 8 bases at J, with 20 bases between the two ends. Per the germline V gene, CDR1 is SGHVS and CDR2 is FNYEAQ. The CDR3 sequence is 15 residues long. CDR3 DNA: TGTGCCAGCAGACATTCGGCGGGGATCAGCTATGAGCAGTTCTTC. Translating it yields CASRHSAGISYEQFF.